Each of the 9 T cell receptor beta chains below was sequenced from the same sample in a study of cytomegalovirus exposure and HLA in healthy donors. The PCR employed 60 Vbeta primers together with 13 Jbeta primers. Measured with immunoSEQ multiplex PCR; TCRdb has only the in-frame clones, and not every one. The table has around 150,000 clones, less than 90% seen once. The sample comprised PBMCs. These receptor sequences come from a male donor in good health and CMV-seropositive.

The rearrangement joins TRBV2 to TRBJ1-4, with a weak D call TRBD1 (5 bases). Germline CDR1 and CDR2: SNHLY and FYNNEI. V shed 7 bases and J shed 11 bases, with 17 bases lying between them. This CDR3 region has 13 residues. Here the CDR3 DNA reads TGTGCCAGCAAGCAGTCGCAGGACATGAAACTGTTTTTT. This codes for CASKQSQDMKLFF.

The rearrangement joins TRBV20-1 to TRBJ2-7; tentatively, D is TRBD2 (5 bases). The CDR3 loop spans 11 amino acids. Germline V CDR1 and CDR2: DFQATT, SNEGSKA (reference sequence). V lost 6 bases and J 5 bases, leaving 11 bases between the germline ends. The CDR3 sequence: CSAGAVNEQYF. The CDR3 bases are TGCAGTGCGGGAGCCGTCAACGAGCAGTACTTC.

V usage is TRBV9 and J usage is TRBJ1-5; D is uncertain. CDR3 length: 15 amino acids. The germline CDR1 and CDR2 sequences are SGDLS and YYNGEE. V was shortened by 0 bases and J by 0 bases, with 7 bases between the two germline ends. The CDR3, as DNA: TGTGCCAGCAGCGTAGGTCAGTATAGCAATCAGCCCCAGCATTTT. Its protein is CASSVGQYSNQPQHF.

The chain carries TRBV5-8 and TRBJ1-5; TRBD1 matches 12 bases. This CDR3 region has 16 residues. V lost 4 bases and J lost 6; bases outside the gene matches: 8. CDR1 SGHTS and CDR2 YDEGEE come from the germline V gene. The CDR3 DNA is TGTGCCAGCAGCCCTGGGGGACAGGGGGCCGGTCAGCCCCAGCATTTT. Residues: CASSPGGQGAGQPQHF. The full variable domain, completed using reference TRBV5-8 and TRBJ1-5, is EAGVTQSPTHLIKTRGQQATLRCSPISGHTSVYWYQQALGLGLQFLLWYDEGEERNRGNFPPRFSGRQFPNYSSELNVNALELEDSALYLCASSPGGQGAGQPQHFGDGTRLSIL.

V is TRBV10-3 and J is TRBJ1-1; 7 nucleotides align to TRBD1. The V and J ends lost 5 bases and 0 bases, in that order; junction bases with no gene match: 6. The CDR3 length is 15 residues. The germline V gene encodes CDR1 ENHRY and CDR2 SYGVKD. The CDR3 nucleotides read TGTGCCATCAGTTCATCAGGGGGGATGAACACTGAAGCTTTCTTT. It codes for CAISSSGGMNTEAFF.

V usage is TRBV6-6 and J usage is TRBJ1-4; TRBD1 aligns across 8 bases. The CDR3 has 12 residues. Germline lookup yields CDR1 MNHNY and CDR2 SVGAGI (reference sequence). The trim removed 6 bases at V and 8 bases at J, leaving 2 bases unmatched. The CDR3: CASRTGDEKLFF. The CDR3 DNA is TGTGCCAGCAGGACAGGGGACGAAAAACTGTTTTTT.

CDR3: CASSETGAGETQYF. The CDR3 DNA sequence: TGTGCCAGTAGTGAGACAGGGGCGGGAGAGACCCAGTACTTC. The chain is built from TRBV19 and TRBJ2-5; 8 bases line up with TRBD1. This CDR3 comprises 14 residues. V dropped 5 bases and J dropped 4; count of bases not matched to a gene: 6. Germline-derived CDR1 and CDR2 are LNHDA and SQIVND (reference sequence).

The chain recombines TRBV5-1 with TRBJ2-5; 10 bases match TRBD2. Germline CDR1 SGHRS, CDR2 YFSETQ. Unmatched junction bases numbered 8, after V lost 5 bases and J lost 4 bases. The CDR3 spans 15 residues. CDR3 sequence (DNA): TGCGCCAGCAGTTTCAGCGGGAGGGTAATAGAGACCCAGTACTTC. Translation: CASSFSGRVIETQYF.

V usage is TRBV5-6 and J usage is TRBJ1-2, with TRBD1 as a possible D gene (5 bases). The V gene's germline CDR1 is SGHDT and CDR2 YYEEEE. The CDR3 loop spans 12 amino acids. The germline V and J ends were trimmed by 4 bases and 8 bases, with 12 bases remaining between them. CDR3 residues: CASSPRGGGYTF. The CDR3 region has the DNA TGTGCCAGCAGCCCGAGGGGAGGGGGCTACACCTTC.